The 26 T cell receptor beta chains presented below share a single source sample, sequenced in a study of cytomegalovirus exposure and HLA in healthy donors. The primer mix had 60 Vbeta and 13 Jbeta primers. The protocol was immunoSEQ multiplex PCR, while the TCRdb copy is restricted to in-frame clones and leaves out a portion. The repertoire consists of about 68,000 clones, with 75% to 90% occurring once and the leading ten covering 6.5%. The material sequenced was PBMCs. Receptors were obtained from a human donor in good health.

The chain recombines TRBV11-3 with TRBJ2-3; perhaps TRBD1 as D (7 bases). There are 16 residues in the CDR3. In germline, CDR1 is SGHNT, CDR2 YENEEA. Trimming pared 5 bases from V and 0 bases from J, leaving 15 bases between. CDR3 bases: TGTGCCAGCAGCCCGCGACAGGGAGGAAGCACAGATACGCAGTATTTT. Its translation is CASSPRQGGSTDTQYF. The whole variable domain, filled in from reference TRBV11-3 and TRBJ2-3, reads EAGVVQSPRYKIIEKKQPVAFWCNPISGHNTLYWYLQNLGQGPELLIRYENEEAVDDSQLPKDRFSAERLKGVDSTLKIQPAELGDSAVYLCASSPRQGGSTDTQYFGPGTRLTVL.

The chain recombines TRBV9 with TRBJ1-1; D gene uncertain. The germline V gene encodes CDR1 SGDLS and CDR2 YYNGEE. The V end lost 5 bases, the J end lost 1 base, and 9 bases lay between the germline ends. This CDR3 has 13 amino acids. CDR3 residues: CASRKTENTEAFF. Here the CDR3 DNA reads TGTGCCAGCAGGAAAACTGAGAACACTGAAGCTTTCTTT.

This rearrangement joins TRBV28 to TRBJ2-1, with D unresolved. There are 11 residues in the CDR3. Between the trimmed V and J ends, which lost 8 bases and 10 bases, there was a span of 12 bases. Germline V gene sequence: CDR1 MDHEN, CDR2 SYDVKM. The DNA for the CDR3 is TGTGCCAGCTCCACGGTTTGGGAGCAGTTCTTC. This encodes CASSTVWEQFF.

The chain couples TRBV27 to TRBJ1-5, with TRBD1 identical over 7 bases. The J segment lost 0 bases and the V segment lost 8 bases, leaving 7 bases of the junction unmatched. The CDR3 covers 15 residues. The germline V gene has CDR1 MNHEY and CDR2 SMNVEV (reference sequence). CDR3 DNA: TGTGCCAGCCGTGGACAGGATTATAGCAATCAGCCCCAGCATTTT. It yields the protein CASRGQDYSNQPQHF.

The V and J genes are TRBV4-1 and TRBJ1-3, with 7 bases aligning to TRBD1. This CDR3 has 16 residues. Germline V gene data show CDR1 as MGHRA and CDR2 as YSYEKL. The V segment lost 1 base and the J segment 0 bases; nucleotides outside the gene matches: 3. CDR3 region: CASSQVAGGSGNTIYF. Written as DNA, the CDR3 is TGCGCCAGCAGCCAAGTGGCAGGGGGCTCTGGAAACACCATATATTTT.

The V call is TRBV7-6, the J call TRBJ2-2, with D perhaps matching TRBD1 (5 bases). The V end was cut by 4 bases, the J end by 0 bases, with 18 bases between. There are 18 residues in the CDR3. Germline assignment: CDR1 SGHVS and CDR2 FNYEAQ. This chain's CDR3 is CASSSFPQGIANTGELFF. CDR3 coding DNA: TGTGCCAGCAGCTCTTTCCCCCAGGGAATAGCGAACACCGGGGAGCTGTTTTTT.

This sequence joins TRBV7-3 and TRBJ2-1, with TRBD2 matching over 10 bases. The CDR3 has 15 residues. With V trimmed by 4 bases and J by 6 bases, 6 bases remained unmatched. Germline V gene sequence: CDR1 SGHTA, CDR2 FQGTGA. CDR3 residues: CASSSTSGVTNEQFF. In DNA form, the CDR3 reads TGTGCCAGCAGCTCCACTAGCGGGGTAACCAATGAGCAGTTCTTC.

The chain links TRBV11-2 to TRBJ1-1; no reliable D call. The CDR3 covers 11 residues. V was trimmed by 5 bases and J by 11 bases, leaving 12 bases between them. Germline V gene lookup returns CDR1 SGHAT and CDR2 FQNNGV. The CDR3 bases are TGTGCCAGCAGCGGTAACAGCGGGGCTTTCTTT. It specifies CASSGNSGAFF. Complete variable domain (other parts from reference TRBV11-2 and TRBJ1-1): EAGVAQSPRYKIIEKRQSVAFWCNPISGHATLYWYQQILGQGPKLLIQFQNNGVVDDSQLPKDRFSAERLKGVDSTLKIQPAKLEDSAVYLCASSGNSGAFFGQGTRLTVV.

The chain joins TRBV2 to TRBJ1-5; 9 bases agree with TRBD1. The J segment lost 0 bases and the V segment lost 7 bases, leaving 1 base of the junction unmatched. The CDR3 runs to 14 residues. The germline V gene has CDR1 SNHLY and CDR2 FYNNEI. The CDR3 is CASTDRGSNQPQHF. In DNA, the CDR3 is TGTGCCAGCACGGACAGGGGTAGCAATCAGCCCCAGCATTTT.

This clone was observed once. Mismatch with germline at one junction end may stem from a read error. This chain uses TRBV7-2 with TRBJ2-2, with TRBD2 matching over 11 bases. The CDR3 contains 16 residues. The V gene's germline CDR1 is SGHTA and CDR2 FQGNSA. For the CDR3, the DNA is TGTGCCAGCAGCGTAGCGGGGGGGCTGGGTACCGGGGAGCTGTTTTTT. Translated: CASSVAGGLGTGELFF. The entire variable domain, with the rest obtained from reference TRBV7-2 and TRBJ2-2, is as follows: GAGVSQSPSNKVTEKGKDVELRCDPISGHTALYWYRQSLGQGLEFLIYFQGNSAPDKSGLPSDRFSAERTGGSVSTLTIQRTQQEDSAVYLCASSVAGGLGTGELFFGEGSRLTVL.

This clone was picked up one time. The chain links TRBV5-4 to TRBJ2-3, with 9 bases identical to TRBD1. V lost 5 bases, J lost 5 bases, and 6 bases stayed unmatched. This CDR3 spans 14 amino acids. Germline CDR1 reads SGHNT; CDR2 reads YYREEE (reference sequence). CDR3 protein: CASRAGQGKDTQYF. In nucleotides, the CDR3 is TGTGCCAGCAGAGCGGGACAGGGAAAAGATACGCAGTATTTT.

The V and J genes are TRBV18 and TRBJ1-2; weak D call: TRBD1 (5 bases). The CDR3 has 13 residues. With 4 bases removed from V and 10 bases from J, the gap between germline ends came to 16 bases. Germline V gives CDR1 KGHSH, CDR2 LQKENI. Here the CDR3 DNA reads TGTGCCAGCTCACGCACCGGGACTGAGGACTACACCTTC. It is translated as CASSRTGTEDYTF.

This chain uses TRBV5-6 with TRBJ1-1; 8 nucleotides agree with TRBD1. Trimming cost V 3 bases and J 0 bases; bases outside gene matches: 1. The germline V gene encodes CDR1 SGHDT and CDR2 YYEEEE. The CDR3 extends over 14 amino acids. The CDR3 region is CASSWDRMNTEAFF. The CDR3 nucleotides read TGTGCCAGCAGCTGGGACAGGATGAACACTGAAGCTTTCTTT.

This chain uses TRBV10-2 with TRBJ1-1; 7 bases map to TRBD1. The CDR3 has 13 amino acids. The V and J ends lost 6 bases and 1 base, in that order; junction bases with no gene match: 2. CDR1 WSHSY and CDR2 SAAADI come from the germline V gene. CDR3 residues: CASSGTANTEAFF. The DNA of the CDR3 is TGCGCCAGCAGCGGGACAGCGAACACTGAAGCTTTCTTT.

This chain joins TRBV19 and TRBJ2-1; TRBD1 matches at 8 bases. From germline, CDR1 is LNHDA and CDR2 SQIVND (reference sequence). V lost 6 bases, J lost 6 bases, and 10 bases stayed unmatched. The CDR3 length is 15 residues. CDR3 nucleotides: TGTGCCAGTAGAACAAGGACAGGGCCCGGCAATGAGCAGTTCTTC. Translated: CASRTRTGPGNEQFF.

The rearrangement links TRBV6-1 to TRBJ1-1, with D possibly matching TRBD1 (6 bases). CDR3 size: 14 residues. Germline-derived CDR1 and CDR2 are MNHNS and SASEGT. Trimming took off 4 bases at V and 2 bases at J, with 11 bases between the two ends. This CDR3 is CASSATQGNTEAFF. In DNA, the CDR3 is TGTGCCAGCAGTGCCACACAGGGAAACACTGAAGCTTTCTTT.

CDR3 in amino acids: CASSRYKEYQETQYF. CDR3 sequence (DNA): TGTGCCAGCAGCCGATATAAGGAGTACCAAGAGACCCAGTACTTC. The rearrangement joins TRBV11-2 to TRBJ2-5, with unresolved D. The V and J ends lost 5 bases and 0 bases respectively, with 13 bases between them. CDR1 is SGHAT, CDR2 FQNNGV, per germline. This CDR3 comprises 15 residues.

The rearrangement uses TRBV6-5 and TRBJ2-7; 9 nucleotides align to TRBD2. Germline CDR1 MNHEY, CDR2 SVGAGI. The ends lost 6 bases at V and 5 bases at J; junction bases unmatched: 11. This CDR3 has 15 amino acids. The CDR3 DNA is TGTGCCAGCAGCCCTCCGGCGGGGGGGACGGACGAGCAGTACTTC. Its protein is CASSPPAGGTDEQYF.

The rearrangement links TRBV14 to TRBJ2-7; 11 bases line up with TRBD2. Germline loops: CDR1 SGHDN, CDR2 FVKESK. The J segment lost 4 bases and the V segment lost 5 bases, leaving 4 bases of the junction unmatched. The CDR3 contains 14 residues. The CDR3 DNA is TGTGCCAGCAGCTTCGGACTAGCGGGTTACGAGCAGTACTTC. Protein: CASSFGLAGYEQYF.

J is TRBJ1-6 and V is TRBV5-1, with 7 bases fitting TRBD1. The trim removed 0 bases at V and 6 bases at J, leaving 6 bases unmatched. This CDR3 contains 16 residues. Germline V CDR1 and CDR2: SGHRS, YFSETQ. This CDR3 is CASSLGGGQANSPLHF. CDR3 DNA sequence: TGCGCCAGCAGCTTGGGTGGTGGACAGGCTAATTCACCCCTCCACTTT.

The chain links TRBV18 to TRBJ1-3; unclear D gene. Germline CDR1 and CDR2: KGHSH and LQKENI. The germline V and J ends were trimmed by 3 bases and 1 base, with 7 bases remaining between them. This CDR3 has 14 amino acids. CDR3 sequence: CASSPRQSGNTIYF. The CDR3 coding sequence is TGTGCCAGCTCACCGAGGCAATCTGGAAACACCATATATTTT.

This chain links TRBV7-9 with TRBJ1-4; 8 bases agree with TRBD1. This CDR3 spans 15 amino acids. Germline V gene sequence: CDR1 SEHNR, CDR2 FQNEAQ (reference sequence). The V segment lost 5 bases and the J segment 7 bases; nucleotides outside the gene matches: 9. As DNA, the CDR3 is TGTGCCAGCAGCCCAGGACAGGGCGAGAGTGAAAAACTGTTTTTT. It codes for CASSPGQGESEKLFF.

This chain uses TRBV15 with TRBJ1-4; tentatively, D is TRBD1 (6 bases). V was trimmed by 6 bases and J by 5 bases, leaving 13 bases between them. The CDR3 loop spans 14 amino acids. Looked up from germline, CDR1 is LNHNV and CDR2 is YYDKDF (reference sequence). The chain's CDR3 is CATSYGQRNEKLFF. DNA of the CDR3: TGTGCCACCAGTTACGGACAGAGAAATGAAAAACTGTTTTTT.

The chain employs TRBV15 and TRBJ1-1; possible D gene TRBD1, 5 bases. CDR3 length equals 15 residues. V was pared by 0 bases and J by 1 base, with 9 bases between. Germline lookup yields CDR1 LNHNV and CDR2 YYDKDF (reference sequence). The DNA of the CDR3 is TGTGCCACCAGCAGAGAGGACACCCCGAACACTGAAGCTTTCTTT. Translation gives CATSREDTPNTEAFF.

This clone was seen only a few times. CDR3 in DNA: TGTGCCAGCAGCACAGGGTGGGGAAATAATTCACCCCTCCACTTT. Protein: CASSTGWGNNSPLHF. J is TRBJ1-6 and V is TRBV6-1, with TRBD1 as a possible D gene (6 bases). The CDR3 totals 15 residues. CDR1 is MNHNS and CDR2 is SASEGT in the germline V gene. V was pared by 6 bases and J by 5 bases, with 14 bases between.

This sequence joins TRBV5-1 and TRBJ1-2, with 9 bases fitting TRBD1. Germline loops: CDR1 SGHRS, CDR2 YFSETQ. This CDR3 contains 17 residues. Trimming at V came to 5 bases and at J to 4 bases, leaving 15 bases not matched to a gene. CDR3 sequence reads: CASRLKDRGEVGYGYTF. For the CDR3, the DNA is TGCGCCAGCAGGTTAAAGGACAGGGGCGAGGTGGGCTATGGCTACACCTTC.